The rows below give T cell receptor beta chains drawn from one sample of a study of blood T cell repertoires in COVID-19. Using immunoSEQ multiplex PCR, the repertoire was profiled, and TCRdb retains in-frame clones only, with some absent. The profile shows nearly 300,000 clones, 70% to 85% of them singletons. The sample was peripheral blood. Receptor source: a human donor with COVID-19, enrolled during active disease. The donor label of this sample is uncertain. Both conserved end residues are part of each CDR3. A D gene is named only where the DNA matches it firmly. Only part of the rows carry a size: once, few, many, or a class if the clone is expanded.

D gene: TRBD1; clone size: .; J gene: TRBJ1-2; V gene: TRBV28; CDR3 DNA: TGTGCCAGCAAACGGACAGGGGACACTAACTATGGCTACACCTTC; CDR3 protein: CASKRTGDTNYGYTF
D gene: TRBD1; clone size: once; J gene: TRBJ2-2; V gene: TRBV6-6; CDR3 DNA: TGTGCCAGCTCTCCGGGACAGGGGGCGAACACCGGGGAGCTGTTTTTT; CDR3 protein: CASSPGQGANTGELFF
D gene: TRBD2; clone size: .; J gene: TRBJ2-1; V gene: TRBV7-6; CDR3 DNA: TGTGCCAGCACTGAACTAGCGGGAGCCTCCTACAATGAGCAGTTCTTC; CDR3 protein: CASTELAGASYNEQFF
D gene: TRBD2; clone size: .; J gene: TRBJ2-1; V gene: TRBV28; CDR3 DNA: TGTGCCAGCAGTTTAACCGGCGGGAGGGCTTGGGACAATGAGCAGTTCTTC; CDR3 protein: CASSLTGGRAWDNEQFF
D gene: TRBD1; clone size: .; J gene: TRBJ2-2; V gene: TRBV15; CDR3 DNA: TGTGCCACCAGCGTCCGGGACAGGGACCGCGGGGAGCTGTTTTTT; CDR3 protein: CATSVRDRDRGELFF
D gene: TRBD1; clone size: .; J gene: TRBJ1-5; V gene: TRBV25-1; CDR3 DNA: TGTGCCAGCAGTGAGGCAGGGGGTTCTTATCAGCCCCAGCATTTT; CDR3 protein: CASSEAGGSYQPQHF
D gene: .; clone size: once; J gene: TRBJ2-7; V gene: TRBV7-8; CDR3 DNA: TGTGCCAGCAGCTCGGTGGACGGGAGAGGCGGGGAGCAGTACTTC; CDR3 protein: CASSSVDGRGGEQYF
D gene: TRBD2; clone size: once; J gene: TRBJ2-5; V gene: TRBV5-4; CDR3 DNA: TGTGCCAGCAGCCCCGGACTAGCGGGGGCCTCATTGGCCCAGTACTTC; CDR3 protein: CASSPGLAGASLAQYF
D gene: TRBD2; clone size: .; J gene: TRBJ2-1; V gene: TRBV15; CDR3 DNA: TGTGCCACCAGCATCCGACTAGCGGCCTACAATGAGCAGTTCTTC; CDR3 protein: CATSIRLAAYNEQFF
D gene: TRBD1; clone size: .; J gene: TRBJ2-7; V gene: TRBV6-2/TRBV6-3; CDR3 DNA: TGTGCCAGCAGTCGGACAGGCGGCTCCTACGAGCAGTACTTC; CDR3 protein: CASSRTGGSYEQYF
D gene: TRBD1; clone size: few; J gene: TRBJ1-5; V gene: TRBV7-9; CDR3 DNA: TGTGCCAGCAGCTCTAGTTGGGGCAGGGGGTCGTTAAATCAGCCCCAGCATTTT; CDR3 protein: CASSSSWGRGSLNQPQHF
D gene: .; clone size: .; J gene: TRBJ1-6; V gene: TRBV12-3/TRBV12-4; CDR3 DNA: TGTGCCAGCACGGGACAAGTTAATTCACCCCTCCACTTT; CDR3 protein: CASTGQVNSPLHF
D gene: TRBD2; clone size: once; J gene: TRBJ2-1; V gene: TRBV9; CDR3 DNA: TGTGCCAGCAGCCAAGGGAGGGTAGCCACGATCAATGAGCAGTTCTTC; CDR3 protein: CASSQGRVATINEQFF
D gene: .; clone size: .; J gene: TRBJ2-1; V gene: TRBV6-2/TRBV6-3; CDR3 DNA: TGTGCCAGCAGTAACCCCTCCGGTCGCCCTCGCTACAATGAGCAGTTCTTC; CDR3 protein: CASSNPSGRPRYNEQFF
D gene: .; clone size: .; J gene: TRBJ1-2; V gene: TRBV29-1; CDR3 DNA: TGCAGCGGTGAGAGCATCACAGGGACTAACTATGGCTACACCTTC; CDR3 protein: CSGESITGTNYGYTF
D gene: .; clone size: .; J gene: TRBJ2-1; V gene: TRBV7-8; CDR3 DNA: TGTGCCAGCAGCTTAGTTCAGGGATTATCCTACAATGAGCAGTTCTTC; CDR3 protein: CASSLVQGLSYNEQFF
D gene: .; clone size: .; J gene: TRBJ2-5; V gene: TRBV19; CDR3 DNA: TGTGCCAGTAGTATTAACAGGGAGTCGGAGACCCAGTACTTC; CDR3 protein: CASSINRESETQYF
D gene: TRBD2; clone size: .; J gene: TRBJ2-4; V gene: TRBV7-6; CDR3 DNA: TGTGCCAGCAGCTCCCAGACTAGCGGGGCAGGGAACATTCAGTACTTC; CDR3 protein: CASSSQTSGAGNIQYF
D gene: .; clone size: .; J gene: TRBJ1-3; V gene: TRBV10-1; CDR3 DNA: TGCGCCAGCAGTTCCGGACTGGAAGCCACCATATATTTT; CDR3 protein: CASSSGLEATIYF
D gene: .; clone size: once; J gene: TRBJ1-2; V gene: TRBV15; CDR3 DNA: TGTGCCACCAGCAGAGATCTGGGCGTCAACTATGGCTACACCTTC; CDR3 protein: CATSRDLGVNYGYTF
D gene: .; clone size: .; J gene: TRBJ1-2; V gene: TRBV28; CDR3 DNA: TGTGCCAGCACCTCAATCAGACAGGCTTTTAATGGCTACACCTTC; CDR3 protein: CASTSIRQAFNGYTF
D gene: TRBD2; clone size: .; J gene: TRBJ2-7; V gene: TRBV6-2/TRBV6-3; CDR3 DNA: TGTGCCAGCAGTTATGAAAGCGGGACCGCCGCCGACGAGCAGTACTTC; CDR3 protein: CASSYESGTAADEQYF
D gene: .; clone size: .; J gene: TRBJ1-5; V gene: TRBV5-5; CDR3 DNA: TGTGCCAGCAGCTTGGACCCTGACGGGCAGGGATGGGGTCAGCCCCAGCATTTT; CDR3 protein: CASSLDPDGQGWGQPQHF
D gene: .; clone size: .; J gene: TRBJ1-5; V gene: TRBV5-1; CDR3 DNA: TGCGCCAGCAGCTTGGAGGGATCTGGGAGTCAGCCCCAGCATTTT; CDR3 protein: CASSLEGSGSQPQHF
D gene: .; clone size: .; J gene: TRBJ1-1; V gene: TRBV25-1; CDR3 DNA: TGTGCCAGCAGTGAATCGGCACGGCGGGGGAACACTGAAGCTTTCTTT; CDR3 protein: CASSESARRGNTEAFF
D gene: .; clone size: .; J gene: TRBJ2-6; V gene: TRBV5-4; CDR3 DNA: TGTGCCAGCAGCGAAGCACAGGTCCTTGGGGCCAACGTCCTGACTTTC; CDR3 protein: CASSEAQVLGANVLTF
D gene: TRBD2; clone size: few; J gene: TRBJ2-1; V gene: TRBV9; CDR3 DNA: TGTGCCAGCAGCCCCACTAGCGATGGTGAGCAGTTCTTC; CDR3 protein: CASSPTSDGEQFF
D gene: TRBD2; clone size: .; J gene: TRBJ2-1; V gene: TRBV7-8; CDR3 DNA: TGTGCCAGCAGCCCCGGACTAGCGGTGACCTACAATGAGCAGTTCTTC; CDR3 protein: CASSPGLAVTYNEQFF
D gene: .; clone size: once; J gene: TRBJ2-1; V gene: TRBV7-2; CDR3 DNA: TGTGCCAGCAGCTCAAGAGGGAGCTACAATGAGCAGTTCTTC; CDR3 protein: CASSSRGSYNEQFF
D gene: TRBD1; clone size: few; J gene: TRBJ2-6; V gene: TRBV4-3; CDR3 DNA: TGCGCCAGCAGCCCCGGGACAGGGGGTACTGGGGCCAACGTCCTGACTTTC; CDR3 protein: CASSPGTGGTGANVLTF
D gene: .; clone size: .; J gene: TRBJ2-3; V gene: TRBV19; CDR3 DNA: TGTGCCAGTAGTATATCACGGGTCCGAACAGATACGCAGTATTTT; CDR3 protein: CASSISRVRTDTQYF
D gene: .; clone size: .; J gene: TRBJ1-1; V gene: TRBV28; CDR3 DNA: TGTGCCAGCAGTTTACGGTGGAATCGGGGAACTGAAGCTTTCTTT; CDR3 protein: CASSLRWNRGTEAFF
D gene: TRBD2; clone size: .; J gene: TRBJ2-1; V gene: TRBV28; CDR3 DNA: TGTGCCAGCAGCTTGGGGGGGAACAGAAGGCTCAATGAGCAGTTCTTC; CDR3 protein: CASSLGGNRRLNEQFF
D gene: TRBD1; clone size: .; J gene: TRBJ1-1; V gene: TRBV18; CDR3 DNA: TGTGCCAGCTCAGTTACAGGGGTCAAGAACACTGAAGCTTTCTTT; CDR3 protein: CASSVTGVKNTEAFF
D gene: .; clone size: once; J gene: TRBJ2-2; V gene: TRBV19; CDR3 DNA: TGTGCCAGTGCGACGAGTCGGAGGCCCCAGAACACCGGGGAGCTGTTTTTT; CDR3 protein: CASATSRRPQNTGELFF
D gene: .; clone size: .; J gene: TRBJ1-3; V gene: TRBV18; CDR3 DNA: TGTGCCAGCTCACCAGAGCTCTCTGGAAACACCATATATTTT; CDR3 protein: CASSPELSGNTIYF
D gene: .; clone size: .; J gene: TRBJ2-1; V gene: TRBV10-3; CDR3 DNA: TGTGCCATCAGTGAGTCCCTCTATGATGAGCAGTTCTTC; CDR3 protein: CAISESLYDEQFF